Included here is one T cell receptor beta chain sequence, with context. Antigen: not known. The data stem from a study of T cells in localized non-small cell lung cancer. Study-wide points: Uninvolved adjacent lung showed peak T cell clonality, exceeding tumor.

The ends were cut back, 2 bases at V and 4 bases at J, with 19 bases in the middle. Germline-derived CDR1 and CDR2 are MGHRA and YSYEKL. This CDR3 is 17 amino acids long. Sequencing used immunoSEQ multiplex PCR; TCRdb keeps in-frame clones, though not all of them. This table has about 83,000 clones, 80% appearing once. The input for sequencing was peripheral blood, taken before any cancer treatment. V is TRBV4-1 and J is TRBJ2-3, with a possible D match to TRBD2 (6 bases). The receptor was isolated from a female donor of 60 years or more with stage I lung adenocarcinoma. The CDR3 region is CASSQPPGPPGADTQYF. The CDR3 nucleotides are TGCGCCAGCAGCCAACCCCCCGGGCCCCCGGGGGCAGATACGCAGTATTTT.